This T cell receptor beta chain was recorded in a study of identical twins. This clonotype was detected ten times or more. The antigen remains unidentified. TCRdb re-analysed the 5' RACE reads in MiXCR, keeping a single row per CDR3 protein. Here the sample spans about 460,000 distinct CDR3 sequences, 13% to 15% being singletons. With 5 bases clipped from V and 1 base from J, the junction kept 7 bases outside the gene matches. Germline CDR1 and CDR2: DFQATT and SNEGSKA (reference sequence). The CDR3 has 14 residues. General study results and limits: Fewer insertions characterized abundant cord blood beta clonotypes, whereas memory repertoires showed none. Invariant populations such as MAIT and iNKT cells could partly muddle zero-insertion analyses.

A further study also used this sample, focusing on yellow fever vaccine responses in identical twins.

V and J are TRBV20-1 and TRBJ2-7; 8 positions agree with TRBD2. Sequenced input: CD4+ T cells sorted from blood. The clonotype was recovered from a woman in her late teens or twenties in good health. CDR3 DNA: TGCAGTGCTTCTCCGGGGGGGACTTCCTACGAGCAGTACTTC. Protein: CSASPGGTSYEQYF.